The clone carrying this T cell receptor (beta chain) was found a few times. Its antigen is not identified. The isolated RNA, all of it, was reverse transcribed, so expressed TCRB transcripts were what got sequenced. Assay: immunoSEQ multiplex PCR; the TCRdb copy retains only in-frame clones and omits some. The sample includes more than 250,000 clones, roughly 21% of them seen just once. The germline gives CDR1 LGHNA, CDR2 YNFKEQ. V dropped 4 bases and J dropped 5 bases, with 14 bases sitting between them. This CDR3 is built from 14 residues. This record comes from a study of beta chain features in type 1 diabetes. Broader study findings: For Type 1 diabetes patients, all four CD4+ subsets carried TCRB CDR3s that were moderately but significantly shorter.

The chain joins TRBV4-2 to TRBJ1-1; the D gene is possibly TRBD1 (5 bases). The sequence came from a woman in her thirties or forties with type 1 diabetes. The source material was naive CD4+ T cells from blood. The CDR3, as DNA: TGTGCCAGCAGCCCCCGAGCCCCAGGGACTGAAGCTTTCTTT. Translation gives CASSPRAPGTEAFF.